The clone carrying this T cell receptor (beta chain) was counted ten times or more. Its antigen is unknown. V lost 5 bases, J lost 6 bases, and 18 bases lay in between. The CDR3 has 15 amino acids. Germline CDR1 is SGHTA and CDR2 is FQGNSA. RNA-based 3' RACE libraries used unique molecular identifiers. TCRdb analysed the 3' RACE reads with MiXCR anew, one entry per CDR3 protein. The sample includes around 47,000 distinct CDR3 sequences, 4.3% of them seen just once. Sample treatment: PENTA 11 planned treatment interruption arm or continuous ART arm. The data were obtained in a study of HIV-infected children after antiretroviral therapy interruption. Findings of the study overall: Naive CD4+ sequences overlapped less between time points once interruption began.

The rearrangement uses TRBV7-2 and TRBJ2-3; D unclear. This receptor was obtained from a pool of human donors with HIV. The sample consisted of CD45RA+ CD4+ T cells from PBMCs, pooled from several time points, taken from a donor given antiretroviral therapy, either interrupted or continuous. Subset reported: naive CD4+ CD45RA+ CD45RO- T cells. CDR3 in amino acids: CASSLPLGSVDTQYF. The CDR3, as DNA: TGTGCCAGCAGCCTCCCTCTAGGAAGCGTTGATACGCAGTATTTT. Looking up the rest from reference TRBV7-2 and TRBJ2-3 gives the full variable domain: GAGVSQSPSNKVTEKGKDVELRCDPISGHTALYWYRQSLGQGLEFLIYFQGNSAPDKSGLPSDRFSAERTGGSVSTLTIQRTQQEDSAVYLCASSLPLGSVDTQYFGPGTRLTVL.